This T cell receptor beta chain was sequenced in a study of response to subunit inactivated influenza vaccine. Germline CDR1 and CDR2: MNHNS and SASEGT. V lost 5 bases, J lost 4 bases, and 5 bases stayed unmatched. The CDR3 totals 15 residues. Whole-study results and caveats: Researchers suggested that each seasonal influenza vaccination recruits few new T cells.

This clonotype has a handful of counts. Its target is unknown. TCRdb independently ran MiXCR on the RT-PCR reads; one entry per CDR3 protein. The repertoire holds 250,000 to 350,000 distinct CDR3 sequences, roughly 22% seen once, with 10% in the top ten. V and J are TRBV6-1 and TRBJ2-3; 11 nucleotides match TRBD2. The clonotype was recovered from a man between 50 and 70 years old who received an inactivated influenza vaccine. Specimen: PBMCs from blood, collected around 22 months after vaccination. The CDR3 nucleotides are TGTGCCAGCAGTACCTTAGCGGGAGGGGCAGATACGCAGTATTTT. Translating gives CASSTLAGGADTQYF.